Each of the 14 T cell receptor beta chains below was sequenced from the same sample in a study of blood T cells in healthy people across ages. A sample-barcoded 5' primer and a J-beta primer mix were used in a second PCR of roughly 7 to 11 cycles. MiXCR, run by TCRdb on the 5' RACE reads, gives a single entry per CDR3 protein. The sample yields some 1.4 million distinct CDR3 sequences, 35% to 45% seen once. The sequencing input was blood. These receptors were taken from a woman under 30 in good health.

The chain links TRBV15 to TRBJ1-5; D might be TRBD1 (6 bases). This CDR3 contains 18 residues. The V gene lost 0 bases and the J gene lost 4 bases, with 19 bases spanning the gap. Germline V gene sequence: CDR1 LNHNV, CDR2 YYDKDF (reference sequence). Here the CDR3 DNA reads TGTGCCACCAGCAGAGATGGCAGGGGTGGGTACCGTAATCAGCCCCAGCATTTT. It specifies CATSRDGRGGYRNQPQHF.

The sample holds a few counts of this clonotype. As DNA, the CDR3 is TGTGCCAGCAGCCCGGGACAGAAGCTCCACAATGAGCAGTTCTTC. Amino acids: CASSPGQKLHNEQFF. The chain uses TRBV11-1 and TRBJ2-1; 7 bases are shared with TRBD1. Germline V gene data show CDR1 as SGHAT and CDR2 as FQDESV (reference sequence). The CDR3 runs to 15 residues. The V gene end was trimmed by 5 bases and the J gene end by 5 bases; junction bases not matched to a gene: 9.

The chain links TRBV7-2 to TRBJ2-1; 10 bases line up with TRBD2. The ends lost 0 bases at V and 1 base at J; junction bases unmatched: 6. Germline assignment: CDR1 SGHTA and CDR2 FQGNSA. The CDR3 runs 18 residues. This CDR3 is CASSLALSGGTSYNEQFF. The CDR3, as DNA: TGTGCCAGCAGCTTAGCTCTTAGCGGGGGGACATCCTACAATGAGCAGTTCTTC.

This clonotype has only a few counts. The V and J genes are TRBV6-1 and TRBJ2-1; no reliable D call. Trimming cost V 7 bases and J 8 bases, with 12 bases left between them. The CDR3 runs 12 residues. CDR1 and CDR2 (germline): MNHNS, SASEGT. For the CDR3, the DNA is TGTGCCAGCACCCGTGTTGGAGATGAGCAGTTCTTC. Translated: CASTRVGDEQFF.

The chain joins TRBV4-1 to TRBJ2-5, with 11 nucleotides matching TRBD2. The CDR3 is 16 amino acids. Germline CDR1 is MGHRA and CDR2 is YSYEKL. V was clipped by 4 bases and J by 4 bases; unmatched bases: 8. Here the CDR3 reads CASSLAWTSGSETQYF. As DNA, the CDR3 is TGCGCCAGCAGCCTGGCTTGGACTAGCGGGTCAGAGACCCAGTACTTC.

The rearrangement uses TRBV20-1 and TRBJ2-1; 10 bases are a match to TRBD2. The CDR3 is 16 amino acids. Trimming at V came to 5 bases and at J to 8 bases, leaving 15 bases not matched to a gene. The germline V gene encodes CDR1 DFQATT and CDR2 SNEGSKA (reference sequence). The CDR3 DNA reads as TGCAGTGCTTCCGTGAGAAGCGGGGGGGCACCCTATGAGCAGTTCTTC. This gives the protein CSASVRSGGAPYEQFF.

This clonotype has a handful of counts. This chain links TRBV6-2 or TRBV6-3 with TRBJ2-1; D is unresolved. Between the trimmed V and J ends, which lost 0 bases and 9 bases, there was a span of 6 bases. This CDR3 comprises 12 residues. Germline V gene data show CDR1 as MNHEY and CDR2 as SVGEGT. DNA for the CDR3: TGTGCCAGCAGTTACTCTATCGGTGAGCAGTTCTTC. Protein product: CASSYSIGEQFF.

CDR3 sequence (DNA): TGTGCCATCAGCCAGGGTGGCTACGAGCAGTTCTTC. It translates to CAISQGGYEQFF. This rearrangement joins TRBV10-3 to TRBJ2-1; D is possibly TRBD1 (5 bases). Germline CDR1 ENHRY, CDR2 SYGVKD. V lost 6 bases and J 10 bases, leaving 13 bases between the germline ends. The CDR3 runs 12 residues.

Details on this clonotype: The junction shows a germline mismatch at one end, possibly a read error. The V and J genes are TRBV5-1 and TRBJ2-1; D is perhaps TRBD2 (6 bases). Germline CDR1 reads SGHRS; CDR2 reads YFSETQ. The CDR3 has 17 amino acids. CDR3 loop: CASSWAGKTSSYNEEFF. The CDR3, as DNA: TGCGCCAGCAGCTGGGCGGGGAAAACCAGCTCCTACAATGAGGAGTTCTTC.

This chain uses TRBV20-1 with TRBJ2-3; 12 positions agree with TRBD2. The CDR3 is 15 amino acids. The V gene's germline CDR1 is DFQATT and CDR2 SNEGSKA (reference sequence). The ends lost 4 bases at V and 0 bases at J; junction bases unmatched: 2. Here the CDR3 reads CSATSGGVSTDTQYF. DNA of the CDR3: TGCAGTGCTACTAGCGGGGGGGTGAGCACAGATACGCAGTATTTT.

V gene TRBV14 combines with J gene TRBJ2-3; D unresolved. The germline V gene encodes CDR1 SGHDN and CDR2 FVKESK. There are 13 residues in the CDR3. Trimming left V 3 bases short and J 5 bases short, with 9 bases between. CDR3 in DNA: TGTGCCAGCAGCCAGTGGCAGGTAGATACGCAGTATTTT. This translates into CASSQWQVDTQYF.

CDR3 nucleotide sequence: TGTGCCAGCAGTTTCATTAAACACTATGGCTACACCTTC. Protein: CASSFIKHYGYTF. V gene TRBV6-5 combines with J gene TRBJ1-2; D ambiguous. CDR3 size: 13 residues. Germline values: CDR1 MNHEY, CDR2 SVGAGI. V lost 4 bases, J lost 3 bases, and 9 bases lay in between.

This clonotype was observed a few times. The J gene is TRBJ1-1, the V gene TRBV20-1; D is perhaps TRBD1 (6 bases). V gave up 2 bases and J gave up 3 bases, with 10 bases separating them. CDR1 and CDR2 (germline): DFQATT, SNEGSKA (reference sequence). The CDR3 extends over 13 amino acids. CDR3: CSARLGGHTEAFF. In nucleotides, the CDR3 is TGCAGTGCTAGATTAGGGGGTCACACTGAAGCTTTCTTT.

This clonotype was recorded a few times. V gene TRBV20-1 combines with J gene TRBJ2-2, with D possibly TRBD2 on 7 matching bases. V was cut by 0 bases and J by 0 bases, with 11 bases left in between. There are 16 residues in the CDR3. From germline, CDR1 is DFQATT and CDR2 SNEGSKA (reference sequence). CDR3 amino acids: CSARDKGGANTGELFF. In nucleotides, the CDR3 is TGCAGTGCTAGAGATAAGGGGGGGGCGAACACCGGGGAGCTGTTTTTT.